This T cell receptor beta chain came from a study of shared clonotypes between healthy human individuals. Study information: CD4 naive and CD4 memory each took three plates per donor, while CD8 naive took two and CD8 memory one.

This clone showed up just once. What it binds is unknown. Within the sample, other DNA sequences also encode this same CDR3. Between the trimmed V and J ends, which lost 0 bases and 5 bases, there was a span of 13 bases. The length of the CDR3 is 16 residues. Germline CDR1 MNHEY, CDR2 SVGAGI. Study outcomes and limitations: At large depth, rarefaction still showed sorted-subset sequencing to be incomplete.

Authors' processing steps: As immunoSEQ supplied junction-only sequences (without quality scores), filtering differed. Only in-frame clones appear in the TCRdb table, and some are missing; sequencing was by immunoSEQ multiplex PCR. That table is the source of V, J and clone size, and D and trimming were worked out from the DNA. The sample carries 2 million or so clones, roughly 94% recorded once. The clonotype was recovered from a man younger than 30 in good health. The chain recombines TRBV6-5 with TRBJ1-4, with D possibly TRBD1 on 5 matching bases. The sample taken for sequencing was naive CD4+ T cells sorted from blood. Noted subset: CD45RA+ positively selected. The CDR3 DNA reads as TGTGCCAGCAGTTACTCGAGGGGAGGAACAAATGAAAAACTGTTTTTT. It translates to CASSYSRGGTNEKLFF.